The T cell receptor (beta chain) described here comes from a study of T cell responses to AZD1222 COVID-19 vaccine. Study conclusions and caveats: CD4 TCRs associated with vaccination spanned spike, dominating at 160-218 and 743-854. Increased Spike-specific TCR breadth and depth were observed after two AZD1222 doses.

On this clone: What it binds is unknown.

Germline trimming cut 3 bases from V and 7 bases from J; bases unmatched to any gene: 9. Germline V CDR1 and CDR2: SGHDT, YYEEEE. This CDR3 is 16 amino acids long. Using immunoSEQ multiplex PCR, the repertoire was profiled, and TCRdb retains in-frame clones only, with some absent. In the table there are roughly 140,000 clones, 85% to 90% of which are singletons. The sequence came from an adult who received the AZD1222 COVID-19 vaccine. V gene TRBV5-6 combines with J gene TRBJ2-2; 10 bases match TRBD2. Sequenced here: peripheral blood, sampled 28 days after the second AZD1222 dose. CDR3 nucleotides: TGTGCCAGCAGCTCTAGACTAGCGGGTAAAGTCGGGGAGCTGTTTTTT. Residues: CASSSRLAGKVGELFF.